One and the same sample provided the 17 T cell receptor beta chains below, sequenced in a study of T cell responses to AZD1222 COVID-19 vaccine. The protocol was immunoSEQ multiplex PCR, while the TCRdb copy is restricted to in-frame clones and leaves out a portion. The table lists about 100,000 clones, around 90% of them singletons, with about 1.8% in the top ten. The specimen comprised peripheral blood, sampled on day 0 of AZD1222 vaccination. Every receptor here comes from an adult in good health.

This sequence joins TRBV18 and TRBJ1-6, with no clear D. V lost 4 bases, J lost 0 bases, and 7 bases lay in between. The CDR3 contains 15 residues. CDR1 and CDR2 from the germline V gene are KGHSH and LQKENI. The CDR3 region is CASSLTDSYNSPLHF. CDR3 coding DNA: TGTGCCAGCTCACTCACTGACTCCTATAATTCACCCCTCCACTTT.

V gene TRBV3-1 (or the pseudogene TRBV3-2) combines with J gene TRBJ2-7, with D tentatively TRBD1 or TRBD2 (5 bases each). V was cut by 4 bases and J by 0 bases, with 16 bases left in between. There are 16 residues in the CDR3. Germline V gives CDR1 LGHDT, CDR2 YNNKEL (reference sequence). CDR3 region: CASSPGTSYSSYEQYF. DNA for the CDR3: TGTGCCAGCAGCCCCGGGACCTCCTACAGCTCCTACGAGCAGTACTTC.

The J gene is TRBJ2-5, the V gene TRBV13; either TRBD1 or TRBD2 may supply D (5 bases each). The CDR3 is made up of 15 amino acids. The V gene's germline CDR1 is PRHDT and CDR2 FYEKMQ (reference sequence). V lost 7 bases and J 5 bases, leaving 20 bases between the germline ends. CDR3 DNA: TGTGCCAGCACTTTGAGGGGTGCCCCGACGGAGACCCAGTACTTC. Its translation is CASTLRGAPTETQYF.

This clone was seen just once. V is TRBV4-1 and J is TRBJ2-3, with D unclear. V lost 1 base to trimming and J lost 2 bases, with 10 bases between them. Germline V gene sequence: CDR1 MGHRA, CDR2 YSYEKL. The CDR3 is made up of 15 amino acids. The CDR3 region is CASSQGVAHTDTQYF. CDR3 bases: TGCGCCAGCAGCCAAGGGGTAGCACACACAGATACGCAGTATTTT.

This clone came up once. The CDR3 reads CATSRGLAGGGEQYF. The CDR3 nucleotides read TGTGCCACCAGCAGAGGGCTAGCGGGAGGAGGTGAGCAGTACTTC. This sequence joins TRBV15 and TRBJ2-7, with 11 bases fitting TRBD2. The CDR3 loop spans 15 amino acids. The V and J ends lost 1 base and 7 bases, in that order; junction bases with no gene match: 6. Looked up from germline, CDR1 is LNHNV and CDR2 is YYDKDF (reference sequence).

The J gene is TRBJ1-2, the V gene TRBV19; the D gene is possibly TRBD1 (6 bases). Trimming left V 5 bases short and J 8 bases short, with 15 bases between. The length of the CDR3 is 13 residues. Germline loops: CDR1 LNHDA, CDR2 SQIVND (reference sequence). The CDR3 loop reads CASSPTGSGGYTF. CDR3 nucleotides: TGTGCCAGTAGTCCAACAGGGTCGGGGGGCTACACCTTC.

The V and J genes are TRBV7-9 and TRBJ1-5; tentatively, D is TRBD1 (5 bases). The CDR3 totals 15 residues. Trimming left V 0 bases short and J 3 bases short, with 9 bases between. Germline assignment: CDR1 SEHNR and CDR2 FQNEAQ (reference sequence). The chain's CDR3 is CASSLAGGFNQPQHF. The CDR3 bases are TGTGCCAGCAGCTTAGCGGGGGGGTTCAATCAGCCCCAGCATTTT.

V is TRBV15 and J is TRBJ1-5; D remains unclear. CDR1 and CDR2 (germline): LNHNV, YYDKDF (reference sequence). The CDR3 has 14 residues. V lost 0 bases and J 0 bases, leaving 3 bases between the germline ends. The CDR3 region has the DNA TGTGCCACCAGCAGAGATTCTAGCAATCAGCCCCAGCATTTT. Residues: CATSRDSSNQPQHF.

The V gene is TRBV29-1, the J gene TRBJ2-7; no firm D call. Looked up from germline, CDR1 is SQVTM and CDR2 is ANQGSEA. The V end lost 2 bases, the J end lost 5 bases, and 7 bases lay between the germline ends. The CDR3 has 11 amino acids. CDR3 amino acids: CSVEYGDEQYF. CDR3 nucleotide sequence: TGCAGCGTTGAATATGGAGACGAGCAGTACTTC.

In nucleotides, the CDR3 is TGTGCCAGCACTCCTCCCGGGACAATAATGAACACTGAAGCTTTCTTT. Translating gives CASTPPGTIMNTEAFF. V gene TRBV6-6 combines with J gene TRBJ1-1; possibly TRBD1 for D (6 bases). V lost 7 bases, J lost 0 bases, and 18 bases lay in between. CDR1 and CDR2 from the germline V gene are MNHNY and SVGAGI (reference sequence). This CDR3 is 16 amino acids long.

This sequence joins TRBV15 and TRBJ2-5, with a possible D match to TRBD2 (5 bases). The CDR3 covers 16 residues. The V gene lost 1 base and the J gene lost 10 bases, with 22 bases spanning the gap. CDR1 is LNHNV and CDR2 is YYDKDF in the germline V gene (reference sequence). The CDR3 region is CATSRGGPAGIGGQYF. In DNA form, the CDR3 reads TGTGCCACCAGCAGAGGAGGCCCCGCGGGTATAGGAGGCCAGTACTTC.

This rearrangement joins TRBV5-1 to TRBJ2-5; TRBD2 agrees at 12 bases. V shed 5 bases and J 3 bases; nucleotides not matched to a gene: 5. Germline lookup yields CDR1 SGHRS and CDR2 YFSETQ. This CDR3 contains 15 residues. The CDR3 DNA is TGCGCCAGCAGACTAGCGGGAGGATGGGAAGAGACCCAGTACTTC. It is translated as CASRLAGGWEETQYF.

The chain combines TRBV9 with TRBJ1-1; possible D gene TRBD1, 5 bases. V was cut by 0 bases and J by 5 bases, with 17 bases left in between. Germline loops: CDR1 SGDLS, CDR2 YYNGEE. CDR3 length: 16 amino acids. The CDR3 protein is CASSVVPQGVGTEAFF. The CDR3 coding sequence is TGTGCCAGCAGCGTAGTCCCCCAGGGAGTGGGGACTGAAGCTTTCTTT.

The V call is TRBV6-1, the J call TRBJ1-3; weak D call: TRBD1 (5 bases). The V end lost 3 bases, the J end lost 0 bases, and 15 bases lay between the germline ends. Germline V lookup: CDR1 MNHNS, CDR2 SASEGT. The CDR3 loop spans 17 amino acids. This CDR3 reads CASSDIPGLSSGNTIYF. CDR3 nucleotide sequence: TGTGCCAGCAGTGATATTCCGGGACTGAGCTCTGGAAACACCATATATTTT.

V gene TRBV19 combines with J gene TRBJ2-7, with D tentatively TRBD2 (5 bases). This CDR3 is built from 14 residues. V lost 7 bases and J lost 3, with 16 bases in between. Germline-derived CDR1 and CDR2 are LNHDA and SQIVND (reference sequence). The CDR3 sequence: CASTLAGGNYEQYF. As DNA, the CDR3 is TGTGCCAGTACCCTCGCCGGAGGCAACTACGAGCAGTACTTC. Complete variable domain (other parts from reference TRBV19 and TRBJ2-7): DGGITQSPKYLFRKEGQNVTLSCEQNLNHDAMYWYRQDPGQGLRLIYYSQIVNDFQKGDIAEGYSVSREKKESFPLTVTSAQKNPTAFYLCASTLAGGNYEQYFGPGTRLTVT.

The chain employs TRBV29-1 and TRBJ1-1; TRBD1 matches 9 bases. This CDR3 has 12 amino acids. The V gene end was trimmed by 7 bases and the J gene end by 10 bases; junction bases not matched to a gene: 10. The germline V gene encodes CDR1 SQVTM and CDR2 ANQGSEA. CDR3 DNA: TGCAGCGAGACTTTGACAGGGGGTTTAGCTTTCTTT. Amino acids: CSETLTGGLAFF.

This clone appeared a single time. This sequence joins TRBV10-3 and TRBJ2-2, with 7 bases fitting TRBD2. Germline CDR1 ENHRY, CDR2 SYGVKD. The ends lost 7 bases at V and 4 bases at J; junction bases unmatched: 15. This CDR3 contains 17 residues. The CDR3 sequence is CAITSYPAGDSTGELFF. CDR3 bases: TGTGCCATCACCTCCTACCCGGCGGGAGACTCCACCGGGGAGCTGTTTTTT.